Listed below are T cell receptor beta chains from one sample, sequenced in a study of CD8 T cells in ankylosing spondylitis. MiXCR was run by TCRdb on the 5' RACE reads, yielding one entry per CDR3 protein. The sample lists 390,000 or so distinct CDR3 sequences; about a fifth were seen once. Sequencing was carried out using blood, either unsorted or a sorted T cell fraction (not recorded which). All receptors come from a male donor with ankylosing spondylitis. CDR3s leave out the opening cysteine and the closing phenylalanine or tryptophan. Clone size is shown for a subset of rows, as once, few, many or a class of expanded clone.

V gene: TRBV11-2; clone size: few; CDR3 protein: ASSPRTGAYNEQF
V gene: TRBV20-1; clone size: few; CDR3 protein: SARAPSATNEKLF
V gene: TRBV6-1; clone size: few; CDR3 protein: ASSEESGNTYEQY
V gene: TRBV5-5; clone size: -; CDR3 protein: ASSIGTAGNQPQH
V gene: TRBV29-1; clone size: few; CDR3 protein: SVEDPRGTL
V gene: TRBV29-1; clone size: -; CDR3 protein: SVEVGGDRVQF
V gene: TRBV19; clone size: -; CDR3 protein: ASSKFASGTNTGELF
V gene: TRBV11-2; clone size: -; CDR3 protein: ASSLRPRNTGELF
V gene: TRBV20-1; clone size: -; CDR3 protein: SADPEPRGLLNTEAF
V gene: TRBV5-1; clone size: -; CDR3 protein: ASSIGLDRVETQY
V gene: TRBV6-2/TRBV6-3; clone size: -; CDR3 protein: ASSARTPINEQY
V gene: TRBV2; clone size: few; CDR3 protein: ASSPRGLVSGANVLT
V gene: TRBV4-3; clone size: few; CDR3 protein: ASSLGRTALNTEAF
V gene: TRBV7-9; clone size: -; CDR3 protein: ASRFSWAGSNEQF
V gene: TRBV14; clone size: many; CDR3 protein: ASSAGLGVSYEQY
V gene: TRBV19; clone size: -; CDR3 protein: ASSIGGGAESVEQY
V gene: TRBV11-2; clone size: few; CDR3 protein: ASSLRGGQTWTGELF
V gene: TRBV7-7; clone size: -; CDR3 protein: ASSLGRASGSQDTQY